This TCR beta chain is from a study of CD8+CD57+ T cells in acquired aplastic anemia. Germline V gene sequence: CDR1 SEHNR, CDR2 FQNEAQ (reference sequence). The CDR3 extends over 13 amino acids. V dropped 2 bases and J dropped 3 bases, with 4 bases sitting between them. Patients included in sequencing had previously demonstrated CD8+CD57+ cell expansion by flow cytometry. A severe acquired aplastic anemia diagnosis applied to all patients. Profiles of TCR beta VDJ and CDR3 were generated from a genomic DNA template. TCRdb fed the reads into MiXCR, producing one record per CDR3 protein. The sample records 200,000 or so distinct CDR3 sequences, roughly 60% being singletons.

The sample was sorted CD4+, CD8+, or CD8+CD57+ T cells (not recorded which) from PBMCs. The V call is TRBV7-9, the J call TRBJ1-4; D not certain. This sequence originates from a human donor with aplastic anemia. The CDR3: CASSLSANEKLFF. CDR3 nucleotides: TGTGCCAGCAGCTTATCGGCTAATGAAAAACTGTTTTTT. The full variable domain, completed using reference TRBV7-9 and TRBJ1-4, is DTGVSQNPRHKITKRGQNVTFRCDPISEHNRLYWYRQTLGQGPEFLTYFQNEAQLEKSRLLSDRFSAERPKGSFSTLEIQRTEQGDSAMYLCASSLSANEKLFFGSGTQLSVL.